These 32 T cell receptor beta chains were all obtained from the same sample, sequenced in a study of Graves' ophthalmopathy and Graves' hyperthyroidism. The authors amplified TCR beta CDR3 regions, and they did so from RNA transcripts for repertoire sequencing. HTBI primers were employed in first-round RT-PCR, then a second-round multiplex PCR followed. TCRdb re-called the multiplex PCR reads through MiXCR, storing one row per CDR3 protein. The data hold about 220,000 distinct CDR3 sequences, with 20% to 25% observed a single time. Material for sequencing was peripheral blood. The source of these receptors is a woman between 50 and 59 years old with Graves' ophthalmopathy.

This clonotype was observed at least ten times. The chain employs TRBV19 and TRBJ1-6, with D unclear. The CDR3 covers 18 residues. Germline loops: CDR1 LNHDA, CDR2 SQIVND (reference sequence). The V gene lost 3 bases and the J gene lost 0 bases, with 15 bases spanning the gap. As DNA, the CDR3 is TGTGCCAGTAGTATGAATGGTGTAAAGAGCTCCTATAATTCACCCCTCCACTTT. This encodes CASSMNGVKSSYNSPLHF.

This clonotype showed up many times. This sequence joins TRBV2 and TRBJ1-5; possibly TRBD1 for D (5 bases). The germline gives CDR1 SNHLY, CDR2 FYNNEI. Trimming removed 2 bases from V and 1 base from J, with 9 bases in between. The CDR3 is made up of 15 amino acids. The CDR3 nucleotides are TGTGCCAGCAGTGAATTTAGGGGAAGCAATCAGCCCCAGCATTTT. This translates into CASSEFRGSNQPQHF.

This clonotype was seen ten or more times. The CDR3 is CSASNGGPQHF. In DNA, the CDR3 is TGCAGTGCTAGTAACGGCGGCCCCCAGCATTTT. The V and J genes are TRBV20-1 and TRBJ1-5; D call uncertain. V gave up 3 bases and J gave up 10 bases, with 10 bases separating them. This CDR3 region has 11 residues. CDR1 is DFQATT, CDR2 SNEGSKA, per germline (reference sequence).

This clonotype was seen many times. The rearrangement links TRBV6-1 to TRBJ2-1, with 9 bases that match TRBD1. J gave up 6 bases and V 3 bases, and 3 bases lay outside the gene matches. The CDR3 sequence is 14 residues long. Germline lookup yields CDR1 MNHNS and CDR2 SASEGT. The CDR3 spells CASSDGTGRNEQFF. In DNA form, the CDR3 reads TGTGCCAGCAGTGACGGGACAGGGCGCAATGAGCAGTTCTTC.

This clonotype has only a few counts. V is TRBV7-2 and J is TRBJ2-4; D may be TRBD2 (6 bases). This CDR3 comprises 15 residues. V was shortened by 1 base and J by 5 bases, with 12 bases between the two germline ends. Germline CDR1 is SGHTA and CDR2 is FQGNSA. The CDR3 here is CASSLVRGPENIQYF. CDR3 DNA sequence: TGTGCCAGCAGCTTAGTGCGGGGCCCGGAAAACATTCAGTACTTC. Supplemented by reference TRBV7-2 and TRBJ2-4, the full variable domain reads GAGVSQSPSNKVTEKGKDVELRCDPISGHTALYWYRQSLGQGLEFLIYFQGNSAPDKSGLPSDRFSAERTGGSVSTLTIQRTQQEDSAVYLCASSLVRGPENIQYFGAGTRLSVL.

This clonotype has at least ten counts. The chain uses TRBV19 and TRBJ2-3; D is unclear. CDR1 and CDR2 (germline): LNHDA, SQIVND (reference sequence). V was clipped by 1 base and J by 6 bases, with 5 bases between them. This CDR3 has 12 amino acids. CDR3 residues: CASSIGRDTQYF. DNA for the CDR3: TGTGCCAGTAGTATAGGACGGGATACGCAGTATTTT. The complete variable domain, with remaining parts taken from reference TRBV19 and TRBJ2-3, reads DGGITQSPKYLFRKEGQNVTLSCEQNLNHDAMYWYRQDPGQGLRLIYYSQIVNDFQKGDIAEGYSVSREKKESFPLTVTSAQKNPTAFYLCASSIGRDTQYFGPGTRLTVL.

The V and J genes are TRBV28 and TRBJ2-4, with no clear D. Trimming took off 4 bases at V and 12 bases at J, with 7 bases between the two ends. Germline V lookup: CDR1 MDHEN, CDR2 SYDVKM. This CDR3 is 10 amino acids long. CDR3 nucleotides: TGTGCCAGCAGTTCAGCGACTCAGTACTTC. Translating gives CASSSATQYF. The variable domain in full, completed from reference TRBV28 and TRBJ2-4, reads DVKVTQSSRYLVKRTGEKVFLECVQDMDHENMFWYRQDPGLGLRLIYFSYDVKMKEKGDIPEGYSVSREKKERFSLILESASTNQTSMYLCASSSATQYFGAGTRLSVL.

This clonotype has only a few counts. The rearrangement uses TRBV7-2 and TRBJ2-7; D remains ambiguous. CDR3 size: 13 residues. The germline gives CDR1 SGHTA, CDR2 FQGNSA. Trimming left V 2 bases short and J 2 bases short, with 7 bases between. DNA for the CDR3: TGTGCCAGCAGCTTAAACCCACCCTACGAGCAGTACTTC. Its translation: CASSLNPPYEQYF.

The chain is built from TRBV6-1 and TRBJ2-7; D is possibly TRBD1 or TRBD2 (5 bases each). With 4 bases removed from V and 3 bases from J, the gap between germline ends came to 10 bases. The germline V gene has CDR1 MNHNS and CDR2 SASEGT. The CDR3 runs to 13 residues. The CDR3 region has the DNA TGTGCCAGCAGTGGCCGGGACCTCTACGAGCAGTACTTC. Its protein is CASSGRDLYEQYF.

This clonotype was seen a handful of times. V and J are TRBV5-6 and TRBJ1-1; D is undetermined. Per germline, CDR1 SGHDT and CDR2 YYEEEE. The CDR3 runs to 14 residues. V was clipped by 6 bases and J by 0 bases, with 12 bases between them. Here the CDR3 DNA reads TGTGCCAGCACCCCTCAGAGTATGAACACTGAAGCTTTCTTT. This sequence encodes CASTPQSMNTEAFF.

This clonotype was picked up a small number of times. Germline is not matched at one junction end, which may reflect a read error. This rearrangement joins TRBV7-2 to TRBJ2-5; 8 positions match TRBD2. Germline V lookup: CDR1 SGHTA, CDR2 FQGNSA. The CDR3 is 15 amino acids. The DNA for the CDR3 is TGTGCCAGCACCAAAGGGGTACGGGAGGGGCCCTGGAAGCGGTTC. Translating it yields CASTKGVREGPWKRF.

This clonotype was seen more than once but under ten times. The chain couples TRBV29-1 to TRBJ2-5, with 9 bases that match TRBD1. CDR3 size: 14 residues. V dropped 4 bases and J dropped 5; count of bases not matched to a gene: 8. CDR1 SQVTM and CDR2 ANQGSEA come from the germline V gene. CDR3 sequence reads: CSVGQGGTTETQYF. CDR3 nucleotide sequence: TGCAGCGTTGGACAGGGGGGGACAACCGAGACCCAGTACTTC.

Ten or more counts support this clonotype. This rearrangement joins TRBV29-1 to TRBJ1-1; 8 bases are a match to TRBD1. Germline CDR1 and CDR2: SQVTM and ANQGSEA. The V and J ends lost 4 bases and 5 bases, in that order; junction bases with no gene match: 3. The CDR3 covers 12 residues. This CDR3 is CSVGTGRTEAFF. In DNA, the CDR3 is TGCAGCGTTGGGACAGGGAGAACTGAAGCTTTCTTT.

This clonotype has ten or more counts. This chain joins TRBV7-2 and TRBJ2-6; 7 nucleotides agree with TRBD2. CDR1 is SGHTA, CDR2 FQGNSA, per germline. This CDR3 contains 15 residues. With V trimmed by 5 bases and J by 2 bases, 3 bases remained unmatched. The CDR3 here is CASSTGGTGANVLTF. CDR3 DNA sequence: TGTGCCAGCAGCACGGGGGGTACTGGGGCCAACGTCCTGACTTTC. The full variable domain, completed using reference TRBV7-2 and TRBJ2-6, is GAGVSQSPSNKVTEKGKDVELRCDPISGHTALYWYRQSLGQGLEFLIYFQGNSAPDKSGLPSDRFSAERTGGSVSTLTIQRTQQEDSAVYLCASSTGGTGANVLTFGAGSRLTVL.

V and J are TRBV29-1 and TRBJ2-3; D might be TRBD2 (5 bases). The CDR3 sequence is 15 residues long. V dropped 4 bases and J dropped 1 base, with 15 bases sitting between them. Germline V lookup: CDR1 SQVTM, CDR2 ANQGSEA. CDR3 protein: CSVALVQEGTDTQYF. The DNA for the CDR3 is TGCAGCGTTGCTTTAGTCCAGGAGGGCACAGATACGCAGTATTTT.

The CDR3 here is CASSEGQPHTEAFF. CDR3 DNA: TGTGCCAGCAGTGAGGGACAGCCTCACACTGAAGCTTTCTTT. The chain links TRBV6-1 to TRBJ1-1; 7 bases agree with TRBD1. The junction had 4 bases not matched to a gene; V was cut back by 3 bases and J by 3 bases. The CDR3 is 14 residues long. CDR1 MNHNS and CDR2 SASEGT come from the germline V gene.

Only a few counts were recorded for this clonotype. The chain has TRBV4-2 and TRBJ2-7; D gene ambiguous. In germline, CDR1 is LGHNA, CDR2 YNFKEQ. The V end was cut by 0 bases, the J end by 6 bases, with 12 bases between. The CDR3 extends over 14 amino acids. CDR3 nucleotides: TGTGCCAGCAGCCAAGATCGATTGTCAGCCGAGCAGTACTTC. Amino acid sequence: CASSQDRLSAEQYF.

V and J are TRBV6-2 or TRBV6-3 and TRBJ2-7, with 8 bases lining up with TRBD1. The length of the CDR3 is 13 residues. Germline-derived CDR1 and CDR2 are MNHEY and SVGEGT. The trim removed 7 bases at V and 3 bases at J, leaving 5 bases unmatched. The CDR3 here is CASTKDRGYEQYF. The CDR3 bases are TGTGCCAGCACTAAAGACAGGGGCTACGAGCAGTACTTC.

There are many counts of this clonotype. The V and J genes are TRBV6-5 and TRBJ1-2, with D maybe TRBD1 (6 bases). Looked up from germline, CDR1 is MNHEY and CDR2 is SVGAGI. The V and J ends lost 0 bases and 8 bases respectively, with 13 bases between them. This CDR3 has 14 amino acids. The CDR3 nucleotides read TGTGCCAGCAGTTACTCAGGGGGTCAGAACGGCTACACCTTC. This translates into CASSYSGGQNGYTF.

This clonotype occurred many times. The V gene is TRBV2, the J gene TRBJ2-1; perhaps TRBD1 as D (5 bases). The CDR3 totals 16 residues. The V gene lost 0 bases and the J gene lost 4 bases, with 13 bases spanning the gap. In germline, CDR1 is SNHLY, CDR2 FYNNEI. CDR3 in DNA: TGTGCCAGCAGTGAAGCGCACAGGTTTCCTTACAATGAGCAGTTCTTC. This encodes CASSEAHRFPYNEQFF.

This clonotype was picked up one time. This chain joins TRBV14 and TRBJ2-4, with D perhaps TRBD2 (5 bases). The germline V gene has CDR1 SGHDN and CDR2 FVKESK. The CDR3 has 15 amino acids. V lost 6 bases, J lost 0 bases, and 12 bases lay in between. CDR3 nucleotide sequence: TGTGCCAGCAGTAGCGCAGGCCTAGCCAAAAACATTCAGTACTTC. Protein sequence: CASSSAGLAKNIQYF. The full variable domain, completed using reference TRBV14 and TRBJ2-4, is EAGVTQFPSHSVIEKGQTVTLRCDPISGHDNLYWYRRVMGKEIKFLLHFVKESKQDESGMPNNRFLAERTGGTYSTLKVQPAELEDSGVYFCASSSAGLAKNIQYFGAGTRLSVL.

This clonotype appeared many times. Here the CDR3 reads CASRSQQMNTEAFF. DNA of the CDR3: TGCGCCAGCAGGAGCCAACAGATGAACACTGAAGCTTTCTTT. The V call is TRBV5-1, the J call TRBJ1-1; D gene ambiguous. The CDR3 has 14 residues. Trimming pared 5 bases from V and 0 bases from J, leaving 11 bases between. Germline V CDR1 and CDR2: SGHRS, YFSETQ.

This clonotype was recorded at least ten times. The chain carries TRBV29-1 and TRBJ2-2; 7 bases map to TRBD2. The ends lost 6 bases at V and 4 bases at J; junction bases unmatched: 8. Germline lookup yields CDR1 SQVTM and CDR2 ANQGSEA. The CDR3 is 14 amino acids. The CDR3 DNA reads as TGCAGCGTCCGGGCGGGGGTCGGCACCGGGGAGCTGTTTTTT. Its protein is CSVRAGVGTGELFF.

This clonotype was seen many times. V is TRBV12-3 or TRBV12-4 and J is TRBJ1-1; D perhaps matches TRBD1 (6 bases). V shed 6 bases and J shed 6 bases, with 17 bases lying between them. The CDR3 runs 14 residues. The chain's CDR3 is CASSLQGVIAEAFF. DNA for the CDR3: TGTGCCAGCAGCCTACAGGGAGTTATAGCTGAAGCTTTCTTT.

This clonotype has at least ten counts. The chain recombines TRBV7-2 with TRBJ2-7, with 7 bases fitting TRBD2. CDR1 is SGHTA and CDR2 is FQGNSA in the germline V gene. The J segment lost 3 bases and the V segment lost 0 bases, leaving 5 bases of the junction unmatched. This CDR3 spans 15 amino acids. Here the CDR3 reads CASSLAAREIYEQYF. In DNA, the CDR3 is TGTGCCAGCAGCTTAGCTGCGCGGGAGATCTACGAGCAGTACTTC.

The sample holds many counts of this clonotype. Here the CDR3 DNA reads TGTGCCAGCAGCCCTAGCGGGAGAGGGGGAGAGCAGTACTTC. Translation: CASSPSGRGGEQYF. The chain is built from TRBV3-1 and TRBJ2-7, with 10 positions matching TRBD2. Per germline, CDR1 LGHDT and CDR2 YNNKEL (reference sequence). V shed 4 bases and J 7 bases; nucleotides not matched to a gene: 7. The CDR3 is made up of 14 amino acids.

The table lists this clonotype with many counts. The genes are TRBV28 and TRBJ1-1, with D unresolved. The CDR3 is 11 residues long. The germline V gene encodes CDR1 MDHEN and CDR2 SYDVKM. Trimming pared 1 base from V and 3 bases from J, leaving 0 bases between. CDR3 residues: CASSLYTEAFF. CDR3 in DNA: TGTGCCAGCAGTTTATACACTGAAGCTTTCTTT.

To note about this clonotype: Its ends do not fully match the called genes, so a read error is possible. The V and J genes are TRBV28 and TRBJ2-7, with 10 positions matching TRBD2. This CDR3 contains 14 residues. CDR1 and CDR2 (germline): MDHEN, SYDVKM. The CDR3 loop is CASSFGLAGAERYF. In nucleotides, the CDR3 is TGTGCCAGCAGTTTCGGGCTAGCGGGAGCTGAGCGGTACTTC.

The V and J genes are TRBV19 and TRBJ1-5; the match to TRBD1 covers 9 bases. The CDR3 spans 14 residues. Germline V lookup: CDR1 LNHDA, CDR2 SQIVND (reference sequence). V was pared by 7 bases and J by 4 bases, with 5 bases of the junction left unmatched. The CDR3 DNA reads as TGTGCCAGTAAGCCGGGACAGGGAAATCAGCCCCAGCATTTT. Translated, it gives CASKPGQGNQPQHF.

V and J are TRBV28 and TRBJ1-2; D may be TRBD1 (6 bases). CDR1 is MDHEN and CDR2 is SYDVKM in the germline V gene. This CDR3 has 13 amino acids. Trimming removed 4 bases from V and 7 bases from J, with 13 bases in between. The CDR3 bases are TGTGCCAGCAGTTGGGGGGGCAGTCCTGGCTACACCTTC. Translating it yields CASSWGGSPGYTF.

This clonotype was recorded a few times. The chain couples TRBV11-2 to TRBJ1-1; D uncertain. CDR1 is SGHAT, CDR2 FQNNGV, per germline. V was shortened by 3 bases and J by 1 base, with 12 bases between the two germline ends. The length of the CDR3 is 15 residues. In DNA form, the CDR3 reads TGTGCCAGCAGCTTGCTTTTGACGGCGAACACTGAAGCTTTCTTT. As protein: CASSLLLTANTEAFF.

This clonotype was recorded at least ten times. This sequence joins TRBV12-3 or TRBV12-4 and TRBJ2-2; maybe TRBD2 (6 bases). V was shortened by 5 bases and J by 8 bases, with 24 bases between the two germline ends. The CDR3 length is 17 residues. The CDR3 region has the DNA TGTGCCAGCAGTCCAACAGCTAGGACTATACACCGAGGGGAGCTGTTTTTT. It translates to CASSPTARTIHRGELFF.